The subject of this entry is one T cell receptor (beta chain). This clone appeared a single time. This clone's antigen is unknown. No base quality values were provided; no much bigger clone lies one nucleotide off. Measured from the cysteine to the phenylalanine, the CDR3 is 15 residues long. Only CDR3 DNA remains: 45 bases, in frame from the first base. Per the germline V gene, SGHRS is the CDR1 and YFSETQ is the CDR2. V loses 0 bases, J loses 2 bases, and the germline ends lie 9 bases apart. The record originates from a study of T cell responses to AZD1222 COVID-19 vaccine (dated by TCRdb to the early 2020s). Background for the entire study: A total of 240 or so trial participants underwent TCR sequencing, of whom roughly 210 had received two doses of AZD1222 and some 26 had received two doses of the MenACWY control vaccine. Trial participants were enrolled into age subgroups of 18-55, 56-69 and 70-plus years, which contained approximately 150, 28 and 58 TCR-sequenced participants, respectively. Paper-wide results and their limitations: The 56-69-year group was small, and its depth increase did not reach significance, likely because of low power. Vaccine-associated CD4 TCRs spanned the whole spike protein, with dominant responses in regions 160-218 and 743-854. Most participants were white British and females outnumbered males, and the authors suggested that clonal diversity may have been underestimated. Reportedly, almost half of the unique spike-specific TCRs recognized epitopes lying outside the regions that are mutated in the B.1.351 and B.1.1.7 variants. After two AZD1222 doses, spike-specific TCR breadth and depth were significantly higher than at day 0 and than in MenACWY recipients. Because no samples from the day 14 peak response were available, repertoires could be characterized only after the peak T cell response. Conclusions about previously exposed vaccinees are limited because only six or seven AZD1222 recipients were SARS-CoV-2 seropositive at baseline.

The CDR3 regions of human TCRbeta chains were subjected to immunosequencing. Concerning the study's data processing: Repertoire TCRs were checked for matches against a reference library of SARS-CoV-2-specific TCRs that had been generated using the MIRA antigen-specificity platform. Breadth was defined as the fraction of unique TCRs that were SARS-CoV-2-associated, and depth was defined as the fraction of total T cells that were SARS-CoV-2-associated. Using the MIRA data, every spike-specific TCR was mapped to the spike region that the TCR reacted to and assigned to either a CD4 or a CD8 class. Log10-transformed breadth and depth values were compared by one-way ANOVA with Sidak's multiple comparisons tests. The table comes from immuneACCESS by way of TCRdb, which keeps in-frame sequences with V and J called. Part of the clones is missing from these tables; in studies checked, under half for an unresolved V gene and the rest for unknown reasons. The V and J calls and the clone size are those of that table, but D and trimming were determined from the DNA. Counted in this sample were roughly 140,000 clones; under 95% of them appeared once. The top ten clones comprise approximately 3.3% of the sample.

Taken with the paper, the label for time point translates to: about 28 days (+/-7) after the second vaccine dose. AZD1222 recipients with second doses at about 4 weeks or about 12 weeks were pooled, because spike-specific TCR depth and breadth did not differ between schedules. The vaccinee samples were drawn from two UK trials, COV001 and COV002, one of which was a single-blind randomized controlled phase 2/3 trial testing AZD1222 (ChAdOx1 nCoV-19) in healthy adults. For TCRbeta chain sequencing, PBMC samples were collected from trial participants at day 0 and at day 28 after the second dose. This clonotype originated in an adult who received the AZD1222 COVID-19 vaccine. In this chain, TRBV5-1 is recombined with TRBJ1-3, with TRBD1 tentatively as D gene (6 bases match). The sample was peripheral blood, taken 28 days after the second AZD1222 dose. The sequence in DNA is TGCGCCAGCAGCTTGGTTCCAGGGGCTGGAAACACCATATATTTT. Translated, this is CASSLVPGAGNTIYF. With the portions outside the CDR3 filled from the reference TRBV5-1 and TRBJ1-3 genes, the complete variable region becomes KAGVTQTPRYLIKTRGQQVTLSCSPISGHRSVSWYQQTPGQGLQFLFEYFSETQRNKGNFPGRFSGRQFSNSRSEMNVSTLELGDSALYLCASSLVPGAGNTIYFGEGSWLTVV.